The 6 T cell receptor beta chains in this list originate from one sample, sequenced in a study of CD8+CD57+ T cells in acquired aplastic anemia. Genomic DNA provided the template from which TCR beta VDJ and CDR3 profiles were obtained. TCRdb used MiXCR to reprocess the reads, holding one entry per CDR3 protein. This sample has 200,000 to 250,000 distinct CDR3 sequences, with over 55% found just once. The sample was sorted CD4+, CD8+, or CD8+CD57+ T cells (not recorded which) from PBMCs. Receptors originate from a human donor in good health.

This chain links TRBV2 with TRBJ2-1; no clear D gene. V lost 7 bases and J lost 4, with 8 bases in between. The CDR3 length is 12 residues. CDR1 is SNHLY, CDR2 FYNNEI, per germline. CDR3 in amino acids: CASISLYNEQFF. The CDR3 DNA reads TGTGCCAGCATAAGCCTATACAATGAGCAGTTCTTC.

The V and J genes are TRBV7-2 and TRBJ1-1; D unresolved. Trimming removed 5 bases from V and 0 bases from J, with 7 bases in between. The CDR3 is 13 amino acids. Germline lookup yields CDR1 SGHTA and CDR2 FQGNSA. The CDR3 loop is CASSLRMNTEAFF. The CDR3 DNA reads TGTGCCAGCAGCCTGCGAATGAACACTGAAGCTTTCTTT.

This clonotype has a count of ten or more. One junction end does not reproduce the germline sequence, and a read error may be involved. The chain combines TRBV11-2 with TRBJ2-3, with 15 bases lining up with TRBD2. The CDR3 spans 16 residues. Germline assignment: CDR1 SGHAT and CDR2 FQNNGV. In DNA, the CDR3 is TGTGCCAGCAGCACGGTACTTCTCGGGACTAGCGGGGGGATTATTTTT. Protein product: CASSTVLLGTSGGIIF.

This clonotype has ten or more counts. V and J are TRBV25-1 and TRBJ2-1; 8 nucleotides match TRBD1. CDR1 MGHDK and CDR2 SYGVNS come from the germline V gene. With V trimmed by 5 bases and J by 2 bases, 8 bases remained unmatched. This CDR3 is 16 amino acids long. In DNA form, the CDR3 reads TGTGCCAGCAGTTACGGGACAGGAGTACCCTACAATGAGCAGTTCTTC. This sequence encodes CASSYGTGVPYNEQFF.

The rearrangement joins TRBV6-4 to TRBJ2-1; D possibly corresponds to TRBD2 (6 bases). Germline-derived CDR1 and CDR2 are MRHNA and SNTAGT. CDR3 length: 15 amino acids. V lost 1 base and J 6 bases, leaving 13 bases between the germline ends. In nucleotides, the CDR3 is TGTGCCAGCAGTGACTGGGCGGGGCGGCCCAATGAGCAGTTCTTC. Its translation is CASSDWAGRPNEQFF.

This CDR3 reads CASSALKGPHEQYF. The CDR3 DNA is TGCGCCAGCAGTGCCCTAAAGGGACCCCACGAGCAGTACTTC. This chain joins TRBV10-1 and TRBJ2-7; tentatively, D is TRBD1 or TRBD2 (5 bases each). V lost 4 bases and J 5 bases, leaving 15 bases between the germline ends. Germline CDR1 is WNHNN and CDR2 is SYGVQD (reference sequence). The CDR3 runs 14 residues.